This paragraph covers one T cell receptor beta chain sequence. Its antigen is currently unknown. This entry comes from a study of T cell responses to AZD1222 COVID-19 vaccine. Study findings and constraints: At 160-218 and 743-854, vaccine-associated CD4 TCRs were dominant, and they spanned spike. Donors were chiefly white British, with a greater number of females, and clonal diversity was perhaps underestimated. Once two AZD1222 doses were given, Spike-specific TCR breadth and depth went up.

The CDR3 consists of 18 residues. Germline V gives CDR1 SGHTS, CDR2 YDEGEE. V dropped 4 bases and J dropped 1 base, with 23 bases sitting between them. Sequencing was performed with immunoSEQ multiplex PCR; in TCRdb, only in-frame clones are kept and a portion is missing. The table shows around 100,000 clones, with about 89% occurring only once. The V call is TRBV5-8, the J call TRBJ2-5; tentatively, D is TRBD1 or TRBD2 (5 bases each). The specimen comprised peripheral blood, sampled on day 0 of MenACWY control vaccination. This receptor was obtained from an adult in good health. CDR3 region: CASSLGTVSLGSQETQYF. The CDR3 DNA is TGTGCCAGCAGCCTGGGGACCGTAAGTTTAGGGTCCCAAGAGACCCAGTACTTC.